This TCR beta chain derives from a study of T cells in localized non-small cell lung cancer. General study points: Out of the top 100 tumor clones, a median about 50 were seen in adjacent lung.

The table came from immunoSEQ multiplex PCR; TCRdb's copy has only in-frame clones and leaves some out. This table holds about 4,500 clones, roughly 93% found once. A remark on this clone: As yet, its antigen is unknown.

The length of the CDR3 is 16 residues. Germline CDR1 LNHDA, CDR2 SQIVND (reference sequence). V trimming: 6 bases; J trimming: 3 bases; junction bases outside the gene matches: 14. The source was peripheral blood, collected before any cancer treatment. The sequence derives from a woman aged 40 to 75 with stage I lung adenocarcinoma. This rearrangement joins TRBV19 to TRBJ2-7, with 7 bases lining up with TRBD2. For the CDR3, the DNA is TGTGCCAGTAGCCGATTGGGGGGGGAGAGTAACTACGAGCAGTACTTC. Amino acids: CASSRLGGESNYEQYF.